This T cell receptor beta chain is drawn from a study of T cell clonality in common variable immunodeficiency. CDR1 and CDR2 (germline): SGHKS, YYEKEE (reference sequence). The V and J ends lost 0 bases and 5 bases, in that order; junction bases with no gene match: 4. This CDR3 region has 14 residues. The table lists this clone with many counts. Read sequence stops 3 residues before the CDR3 end, and the germline J gene provides the missing end. Repertoires were generated with immunoSEQ multiplex PCR, while TCRdb's copy carries only in-frame clones and drops some. Sampling found tens of thousands of clones, none seen once.

Sequencing input: peripheral blood mononuclear cells. The chain has TRBV5-5 and TRBJ1-1; 7 positions match TRBD1. This clonotype was sampled from a person aged 18 to 69 in good health. The CDR3 bases that were read are TGTGCCAGCAGCTTGGGAGGGGGCGCGACTGAA. Residues: CASSLGGGATE. The CDR3, in full, reads CASSLGGGATEAFF.